This T cell receptor (beta chain) was obtained from a study of shared clonotypes between healthy human individuals. Note on this clone: Its cognate antigen is unknown.

General study findings and limits: Naive subsets, compared against memory subsets, generally had larger estimated richness values.

The V and J ends lost 6 bases and 5 bases respectively, with 11 bases between them. CDR1 DFQATT and CDR2 SNEGSKA come from the germline V gene (reference sequence). The CDR3 loop spans 11 amino acids. Profiling relied on immunoSEQ multiplex PCR, and the TCRdb table lists in-frame clones only, not all of them. The table shows fewer than 3 million clones, with 85% to 95% occurring only once. The V call is TRBV20-1, the J call TRBJ2-7, with a tentative D call TRBD2 (6 bases). Source material: naive CD4+ T cells from PBMCs. Subset meaning: CD45RA+ positively selected. This sequence was found in a man aged 18 to 30 in good health. Some clones in this sample may be carry-over from other donors' samples. The CDR3 DNA reads as TGCAGTGCCTACTGGGGGGACGAGCAGTACTTC. Translation gives CSAYWGDEQYF.